A selection of T cell receptor beta chains follows, all from one sample in a study of T cell responses to AZD1222 COVID-19 vaccine. This table comes from immunoSEQ multiplex PCR, and its TCRdb copy is limited to in-frame clones, with some not included. This sample has 180,000 or so clones, with just under 90% found just once. The sequences come from peripheral blood, collected 28 days after the second dose of the MenACWY control vaccine. Receptors originate from an adult who received the MenACWY meningococcal vaccine as a control. The CDR3 runs from the conserved cysteine through the conserved F or W. The order of the fields is D gene, J gene, clone size, V gene, CDR3 protein, CDR3 DNA. The D gene is left open where the match is weak. Expanded clones are given a class, and other clones once, few, many or no size at all.

>NA|TRBJ1-1|NA|TRBV14
CASSQEYRTNTEAFF
TGTGCCAGCAGCCAAGAGTACAGGACAAACACTGAAGCTTTCTTT
>NA|TRBJ2-7|NA|TRBV28
CASSPPRGEQYF
TGTGCCAGCAGTCCACCCCGTGGCGAGCAGTACTTC
>TRBD1|TRBJ1-4|once|TRBV6-6
CASSSPQGTNEKLFF
TGTGCCAGCAGTTCCCCACAGGGGACTAATGAAAAACTGTTTTTT
>TRBD1|TRBJ1-5|NA|TRBV5-5
CASSLVTGEVSQPQHF
TGTGCCAGCAGCTTGGTGACAGGGGAGGTCAGTCAGCCCCAGCATTTT
>NA|TRBJ2-3|NA|TRBV24-1
CATSDFSGVGITDTQYF
TGTGCCACCAGTGATTTTTCCGGCGTGGGGATCACAGATACGCAGTATTTT
>NA|TRBJ1-4|NA|TRBV7-9
CASSLAHYEKLFF
TGTGCCAGCAGCTTAGCGCACTATGAAAAACTGTTTTTT
>NA|TRBJ2-6|NA|TRBV11-3
CASSSLTGSGANVLTF
TGTGCCAGCAGCTCCCTAACAGGGTCTGGGGCCAACGTCCTGACTTTC
>NA|TRBJ1-5|NA|TRBV10-3
CAISEGGGVGNQPQHF
TGTGCCATCAGTGAGGGCGGAGGGGTTGGCAATCAGCCCCAGCATTTT
>NA|TRBJ1-1|NA|TRBV7-2
CASSAQSKRYEAFF
TGTGCCAGCAGCGCTCAATCAAAAAGATATGAAGCTTTCTTT
>NA|TRBJ2-2|once|TRBV28
CASSLGGTGELFF
TGTGCCAGCAGTTTAGGAGGGACCGGGGAGCTGTTTTTT
>NA|TRBJ1-1|NA|TRBV7-3
CASSFQGHTEAFF
TGTGCCAGCAGCTTTCAGGGTCACACTGAAGCTTTCTTT
>NA|TRBJ1-5|NA|TRBV6-5
CASSYSEGSNQPQHF
TGTGCCAGCAGTTACTCAGAGGGTAGCAATCAGCCCCAGCATTTT
>NA|TRBJ2-7|NA|TRBV24-1
CATSQQFFPYEQYF
TGTGCCACCAGCCAACAGTTCTTCCCCTACGAGCAGTACTTC
>NA|TRBJ1-1|NA|TRBV6-5
CASSYSRARGGTEAFF
TGTGCCAGCAGTTACTCACGGGCCAGGGGCGGAACTGAAGCTTTCTTT
>TRBD2|TRBJ2-7|NA|TRBV6-5
CASLRLAGETYEQYF
TGTGCCAGCTTACGACTAGCGGGAGAAACCTACGAGCAGTACTTC
>NA|TRBJ1-2|NA|TRBV19
CASSIDMDTTVYGYTF
TGTGCCAGTAGTATAGATATGGATACAACAGTCTATGGCTACACCTTC
>NA|TRBJ1-1|NA|TRBV4-1
CASSQDSGWFTEAFF
TGCGCCAGCAGCCAAGACTCGGGGTGGTTTACTGAAGCTTTCTTT
>NA|TRBJ1-4|NA|TRBV19
CASSTGATNEKLFF
TGTGCCAGTAGTACTGGGGCAACTAATGAAAAACTGTTTTTT
>TRBD2|TRBJ2-1|NA|TRBV7-2
CASSSGLEVNEQFF
TGTGCCAGCAGCTCGGGACTAGAAGTCAATGAGCAGTTCTTC
>TRBD1|TRBJ2-7|NA|TRBV5-4
CATSDRGLSYEQYF
TGTGCCACTTCCGACAGGGGGCTATCCTACGAGCAGTACTTC
>NA|TRBJ2-1|NA|TRBV5-1
CASSLSQNEQFF
TGCGCCAGCAGCTTGTCTCAGAATGAGCAGTTCTTC
>TRBD1|TRBJ1-6|few|TRBV28
CASSFSGGQGVNSPLHF
TGTGCCAGCAGTTTCAGCGGCGGACAGGGGGTCAATTCACCCCTCCACTTT
>TRBD1|TRBJ1-1|NA|TRBV7-9
CASSSTGIAFF
TGTGCCAGCAGCTCGACAGGGATAGCTTTCTTT
>NA|TRBJ1-1|once|TRBV11-2
CASSPPGDTEAFF
TGTGCCAGCAGCCCCCCGGGAGACACTGAAGCTTTCTTT
>TRBD1|TRBJ1-1|NA|TRBV10-3
CAVQQGLGTEAFF
TGTGCCGTTCAACAGGGGCTGGGCACTGAAGCTTTCTTT
>NA|TRBJ1-2|NA|TRBV12-3/TRBV12-4
CASSPTYGYTF
TGTGCCAGCAGTCCGACCTATGGCTACACCTTC
>TRBD1|TRBJ1-5|NA|TRBV7-9
CASSFSGTGGSQPQHF
TGTGCCAGCAGCTTCTCCGGGACAGGGGGGAGTCAGCCCCAGCATTTT
>NA|TRBJ2-7|NA|TRBV2
CASSEGAVTLYEQYF
TGTGCCAGCAGTGAAGGGGCAGTAACCCTCTACGAGCAGTACTTC
>NA|TRBJ1-6|NA|TRBV18
CASSANNSPLHF
TGTGCCAGTTCAGCTAATAATTCACCCCTCCACTTT
>TRBD1|TRBJ2-7|NA|TRBV5-1
CASSPQPPGQGGEQYF
TGCGCCAGCAGCCCCCAACCCCCGGGACAGGGAGGCGAGCAGTACTTC
>NA|TRBJ2-7|NA|TRBV5-4
CASSIITHSSYEQYF
TGTGCCAGCAGCATCATCACCCACAGCTCCTACGAGCAGTACTTC
>NA|TRBJ1-2|NA|TRBV27
CASSLRGDSYGYTF
TGTGCCAGCAGTTTGCGGGGTGACAGCTATGGCTACACCTTC
>NA|TRBJ1-2|NA|TRBV28
CASSSGVAANYGYTF
TGTGCCAGCAGTTCCGGGGTGGCTGCAAACTATGGCTACACCTTC
>NA|TRBJ1-4|NA|TRBV11-2
CASSFALGTNEKLFF
TGTGCCAGCAGCTTCGCTTTGGGAACTAATGAAAAACTGTTTTTT
>NA|TRBJ2-1|NA|TRBV5-6
CASSLLDSYNEQFF
TGTGCCAGCAGCCTACTTGACAGTTACAATGAGCAGTTCTTC
>TRBD1|TRBJ2-7|NA|TRBV3-1/TRBV3-2
CASSPSDREPYEQYF
TGTGCCAGCAGCCCGAGCGACAGGGAGCCCTACGAGCAGTACTTC
>NA|TRBJ2-2|NA|TRBV6-5
CASSYSSPGTGELFF
TGTGCCAGCAGTTACTCGTCTCCGGGTACCGGGGAGCTGTTTTTT
>NA|TRBJ2-7|NA|TRBV20-1
CSASGRVKGEQYF
TGCAGTGCTAGTGGCCGGGTGAAGGGCGAGCAGTACTTC
>NA|TRBJ2-3|NA|TRBV5-3
CARSLGCRGTDTQYF
TGTGCCAGAAGCTTGGGTTGCCGGGGCACAGATACGCAGTATTTT
>NA|TRBJ1-5|NA|TRBV27
CASSFRQGHQPQHF
TGTGCCAGCAGTTTTCGGCAGGGACATCAGCCCCAGCATTTT
>TRBD1|TRBJ2-1|NA|TRBV7-8
CASSLGIGGEQFF
TGTGCCAGCAGCTTAGGTATAGGGGGCGAGCAGTTCTTC